This T cell receptor (beta chain) came from a study of blood T cell repertoires in COVID-19. At the level of the study: PBMCs, B-cell-depleted T cells, or T cells provided the cDNA or gDNA that made up the material.

Followed longitudinally, the Seattle patients had been enrolled during active infection. Clones were read by immunoSEQ multiplex PCR, and TCRdb kept only the in-frame ones, dropping some. The table has 150,000 to 200,000 clones, less than 90% seen once. The CDR3 sequence is 18 residues long. The germline V gene encodes CDR1 SGDLS and CDR2 YYNGEE. With 0 bases removed from V and 1 base from J, the gap between germline ends came to 19 bases. The chain employs TRBV9 and TRBJ1-1; possible D gene TRBD1, 6 bases. The source is a woman in her 70s with COVID-19, enrolled during active disease. The sample consisted of peripheral blood. The CDR3 region is CASSVGPPLQGTNTEAFF. The CDR3 DNA sequence: TGTGCCAGCAGCGTAGGACCCCCTCTACAGGGAACGAACACTGAAGCTTTCTTT. Together with reference TRBV9 and TRBJ1-1, the CDR3 gives the full variable domain: DSGVTQTPKHLITATGQRVTLRCSPRSGDLSVYWYQQSLDQGLQFLIQYYNGEERAKGNILERFSAQQFPDLHSELNLSSLELGDSALYFCASSVGPPLQGTNTEAFFGQGTRLTVV.